The 27 T cell receptor beta chains in this list originate from one sample, sequenced in a study of T cells in tuberculosis. The repertoire was sequenced with immunoSEQ multiplex PCR; TCRdb's copy has only in-frame clones and lacks some. This table has around 33,000 clones, 70% to 90% appearing once. The sample's time point: new active TB diagnosis, blood taken before or within 7 days of starting treatment. Sequencing used PBMCs, obtained at tuberculosis diagnosis. Source of these receptors: an adult with tuberculosis.

The chain couples TRBV4-2 to TRBJ2-2, with D tentatively TRBD2 (5 bases). The CDR3 totals 15 residues. V gave up 0 bases and J gave up 4 bases, with 9 bases separating them. In germline, CDR1 is LGHNA, CDR2 YNFKEQ. The CDR3 region is CASSQEGLFTGELFF. CDR3 nucleotides: TGTGCCAGCAGCCAAGAAGGACTTTTCACCGGGGAGCTGTTTTTT.

This sequence joins TRBV27 and TRBJ2-3, with D unresolved. CDR1 and CDR2 (germline): MNHEY, SMNVEV (reference sequence). Trimming took 5 bases from V and 0 from J, leaving 9 bases between them. This CDR3 spans 14 amino acids. CDR3 residues: CASSPVFSTDTQYF. The CDR3 DNA sequence: TGTGCCAGCAGTCCAGTCTTTAGCACAGATACGCAGTATTTT.

The V gene is TRBV19, the J gene TRBJ1-5; 8 bases fit TRBD1. Trimming cost V 3 bases and J 2 bases; bases outside gene matches: 3. Germline V gene sequence: CDR1 LNHDA, CDR2 SQIVND (reference sequence). This CDR3 contains 15 residues. The CDR3 DNA sequence: TGTGCCAGTAGTATGGACAGGGTCGGCAATCAGCCCCAGCATTTT. Translating it yields CASSMDRVGNQPQHF.

The chain joins TRBV10-3 to TRBJ1-4, with 9 nucleotides matching TRBD1. The CDR3 covers 16 residues. With V trimmed by 4 bases and J by 0 bases, 3 bases remained unmatched. Germline CDR1 is ENHRY and CDR2 is SYGVKD. CDR3 in amino acids: CAISAQGATTNEKLFF. CDR3 nucleotide sequence: TGTGCCATCAGTGCACAGGGGGCAACAACTAATGAAAAACTGTTTTTT.

The J gene is TRBJ2-7, the V gene TRBV5-6; TRBD1 matches at 10 bases. The length of the CDR3 is 13 residues. Trimming at V came to 4 bases and at J to 10 bases, leaving 8 bases not matched to a gene. Looked up from germline, CDR1 is SGHDT and CDR2 is YYEEEE. The CDR3 DNA is TGTGCCAGCAGCGGAAGGGACAGGGGATTACAGTACTTC. As protein: CASSGRDRGLQYF.

The chain combines TRBV10-3 with TRBJ1-2; D possibly corresponds to TRBD1 (6 bases). V gave up 7 bases and J gave up 13 bases, with 19 bases separating them. This CDR3 comprises 12 residues. Germline lookup yields CDR1 ENHRY and CDR2 SYGVKD. DNA of the CDR3: TGTGCCATCACCTCAGGGGCCTTAGGGCTCACCTTC. Amino acids: CAITSGALGLTF.

V is TRBV4-3 and J is TRBJ2-3; the match to TRBD2 covers 8 bases. Germline V CDR1 and CDR2: LGHNA, YSLEER. With 0 bases clipped from V and 5 bases from J, the junction kept 4 bases outside the gene matches. The CDR3 consists of 15 residues. In nucleotides, the CDR3 is TGCGCCAGCAGCCAAGATCGGGGGGGCCGAGATACGCAGTATTTT. Protein product: CASSQDRGGRDTQYF.

The chain carries TRBV18 and TRBJ2-1; D remains ambiguous. Per the germline V gene, CDR1 is KGHSH and CDR2 is LQKENI. The ends were cut back, 1 base at V and 5 bases at J, with 9 bases in the middle. CDR3 length: 14 residues. CDR3: CASSPQRADNEQFF. DNA of the CDR3: TGTGCCAGCTCACCACAGCGCGCTGACAATGAGCAGTTCTTC.

This clone was seen a handful of times. This sequence joins TRBV27 and TRBJ1-2; D gene ambiguous. The CDR3 is made up of 10 amino acids. V was trimmed by 5 bases and J by 12 bases, leaving 10 bases between them. CDR1 and CDR2 (germline): MNHEY, SMNVEV (reference sequence). This CDR3 reads CASSPGLDTF. The CDR3 DNA reads as TGTGCCAGCAGTCCCGGTCTAGACACCTTC.

The V and J genes are TRBV2 and TRBJ1-6; maybe TRBD1 (6 bases). Germline-derived CDR1 and CDR2 are SNHLY and FYNNEI. The V end lost 5 bases, the J end lost 7 bases, and 12 bases lay between the germline ends. The CDR3 is 14 amino acids. The CDR3 DNA sequence: TGTGCCAGCAGTCAAAGGGGGTTCAATTCACCCCTCCACTTT. It encodes CASSQRGFNSPLHF.

The rearrangement uses TRBV30 and TRBJ1-2; D not certain. In germline, CDR1 is GTSNPN, CDR2 SVGIG (reference sequence). This CDR3 is 12 amino acids long. The V gene lost 0 bases and the J gene lost 4 bases, with 6 bases spanning the gap. The CDR3 nucleotides read TGTGCCTGGAGTGTAGCGGCCTATGGCTACACCTTC. It encodes CAWSVAAYGYTF.

The chain recombines TRBV6-5 with TRBJ1-3, with D possibly TRBD1 on 5 matching bases. The CDR3 sequence is 15 residues long. In germline, CDR1 is MNHEY, CDR2 SVGAGI. V dropped 7 bases and J dropped 0 bases, with 13 bases sitting between them. The CDR3 nucleotides are TGTGCCAGCACGACCCGACAGCTCTCTGGAAACACCATATATTTT. It yields the protein CASTTRQLSGNTIYF.

The V and J genes are TRBV12-1 and TRBJ1-1; TRBD1, as called in the table, went unchecked against the DNA. TRBV12-1 is a known pseudogene. CDR3 length: 16 residues. The CDR3 DNA is TGTGCCAGCAGCCAAGGACAGGGGGCACTGAACACTGAAGCTTTCTTT. Its translation: CASSQGQGALNTEAFF.

The rearrangement links TRBV30 to TRBJ2-3; D is unresolved. V dropped 1 base and J dropped 5 bases, with 16 bases sitting between them. This CDR3 contains 15 residues. Germline V CDR1 and CDR2: GTSNPN, SVGIG (reference sequence). Here the CDR3 reads CAWSALDGARDTQYF. In DNA, the CDR3 is TGTGCCTGGAGTGCCCTTGACGGAGCGAGAGATACGCAGTATTTT.

This chain uses TRBV9 with TRBJ2-3; D possibly corresponds to TRBD1 (5 bases). Germline V gene lookup returns CDR1 SGDLS and CDR2 YYNGEE. The CDR3 is 15 residues long. Trimming stripped 0 bases from V and 2 bases from J, with 10 bases between. The CDR3 protein is CASSVAGPPTDTQYF. Written as DNA, the CDR3 is TGTGCCAGCAGCGTAGCAGGGCCGCCCACAGATACGCAGTATTTT.

The CDR3 spells CASSSLLGRSYEQYF. CDR3 coding DNA: TGCGCCAGCAGCTCCCTACTAGGGCGGTCCTACGAGCAGTACTTC. J is TRBJ2-7 and V is TRBV5-1, with a weak D call TRBD2 (5 bases). Trimming stripped 3 bases from V and 1 base from J, with 14 bases between. Germline V gene sequence: CDR1 SGHRS, CDR2 YFSETQ. This CDR3 has 15 residues.

The chain couples TRBV5-4 to TRBJ2-7, with 8 bases lining up with TRBD1. There are 13 residues in the CDR3. Trimming at V came to 6 bases and at J to 4 bases, leaving 6 bases not matched to a gene. Germline-derived CDR1 and CDR2 are SGHNT and YYREEE (reference sequence). Here the CDR3 reads CASTDQGAYEQYF. CDR3 nucleotide sequence: TGTGCCAGCACAGACCAGGGGGCGTACGAGCAGTACTTC.

The CDR3 DNA reads TGTGCCAGCAGCTTAAAAGGGGCTGGGGCCAACGTCCTGACTTTC. Its protein is CASSLKGAGANVLTF. The rearrangement uses TRBV7-8 and TRBJ2-6, with D tentatively TRBD1 (5 bases). CDR1 SGHVS and CDR2 FQNEAQ come from the germline V gene. Trimming took 2 bases from V and 2 from J, leaving 7 bases between them. CDR3 length equals 15 residues.

The chain recombines TRBV6-5 with TRBJ2-1; a possible D gene is TRBD1 (6 bases). V was clipped by 5 bases and J by 11 bases, with 13 bases between them. CDR3 length: 12 amino acids. CDR1 MNHEY and CDR2 SVGAGI come from the germline V gene. The CDR3 loop is CASSLQGQKQFF. The DNA for the CDR3 is TGTGCCAGCAGTCTACAAGGACAGAAGCAGTTCTTC.

The V call is TRBV5-1, the J call TRBJ2-5; D is perhaps TRBD2 (7 bases). Between the trimmed V and J ends, which lost 6 bases and 2 bases, there was a span of 17 bases. The CDR3 runs to 15 residues. Per the germline V gene, CDR1 is SGHRS and CDR2 is YFSETQ. The CDR3 region is CASMVSGGRQETQYF. The CDR3 DNA reads TGCGCCAGCATGGTCTCCGGGGGGCGACAAGAGACCCAGTACTTC.

This chain connects TRBV6-6 to TRBJ2-1, with no clear D. The germline V gene has CDR1 MNHNY and CDR2 SVGAGI (reference sequence). The V end lost 6 bases, the J end lost 8 bases, and 14 bases lay between the germline ends. There are 13 residues in the CDR3. In nucleotides, the CDR3 is TGTGCCAGCAGCCCCAACACTATCGATGAGCAGTTCTTC. Translation: CASSPNTIDEQFF.

V and J are TRBV19 and TRBJ2-1; 9 positions agree with TRBD2. Germline CDR1 and CDR2: LNHDA and SQIVND (reference sequence). V lost 3 bases to trimming and J lost 1 base; unmatched junction nucleotides: 7. CDR3 size: 17 residues. The CDR3 coding sequence is TGTGCCAGTAGTATTAGAGTCGCGGGGGGGTCCTACAATGAGCAGTTCTTC. Amino acid sequence: CASSIRVAGGSYNEQFF.

The CDR3 sequence is CASSPTSGRSGEQFF. CDR3 coding DNA: TGTGCCAGCAGCCCCACTAGCGGGAGGTCCGGTGAGCAGTTCTTC. V and J are TRBV7-2 and TRBJ2-1, with 12 bases matching TRBD2. The J segment lost 9 bases and the V segment lost 5 bases, leaving 8 bases of the junction unmatched. Germline values: CDR1 SGHTA, CDR2 FQGNSA. The CDR3 loop spans 15 amino acids.

V gene TRBV18 combines with J gene TRBJ1-6; D possibly corresponds to TRBD1 (6 bases). The germline V gene has CDR1 KGHSH and CDR2 LQKENI. Trimming shortened V by 3 bases and J by 9 bases, and 15 bases separated the two germline ends. The CDR3 runs 15 residues. The CDR3 is CASSPDSSRGSPLHF. DNA of the CDR3: TGTGCCAGCTCACCGGACAGCAGCAGGGGTTCACCCCTCCACTTT.

This sequence joins TRBV27 and TRBJ2-7; D uncertain. This CDR3 is built from 13 residues. The germline CDR1 and CDR2 sequences are MNHEY and SMNVEV (reference sequence). The V and J ends lost 6 bases and 2 bases respectively, with 11 bases between them. CDR3 coding DNA: TGTGCCAGCAGGGCGGCAGCACCCTACGAGCAGTACTTC. Translated: CASRAAAPYEQYF.

In its sample, this clone was seen once. The CDR3 reads CASSATGYEQYF. The CDR3 DNA is TGTGCCAGCAGCGCCACAGGCTACGAGCAGTACTTC. The J gene is TRBJ2-7, the V gene TRBV9; weak D call: TRBD1 (5 bases). This CDR3 has 12 amino acids. The germline CDR1 and CDR2 sequences are SGDLS and YYNGEE. V dropped 3 bases and J dropped 3 bases, with 7 bases sitting between them.

The J gene is TRBJ1-4, the V gene TRBV19; 9 nucleotides match TRBD1. Looked up from germline, CDR1 is LNHDA and CDR2 is SQIVND (reference sequence). V lost 9 bases to trimming and J lost 1 base; unmatched junction nucleotides: 6. CDR3 length: 15 residues. The CDR3 reads CASSTGGLTNEKLFF. DNA for the CDR3: TGTGCCAGCTCAACAGGGGGCTTAACTAATGAAAAACTGTTTTTT.